The source of this TCR beta chain is a study of tumor-infiltrating lymphocytes in primary liver carcinoma. The CDR3 contains 15 residues. Germline V lookup: CDR1 SGHNT, CDR2 YENEEA. Trimming removed 9 bases from V and 5 bases from J; junction bases left unmatched: 12. About this clonotype itself: A much bigger clone sits one base away, suggesting this may be a read error.

Investigators took RNA and DNA out together from 20-30 mg of unsorted bulk tissue. The input was roughly 0.5 ug total RNA; TCR beta cDNA was made from it with a constant-region primer. Slightly modified ARM-PCR with three nested multiplex PCR rounds yielded TCR beta libraries. TRBV1-TRBV30 forward primers paired with a C-beta reverse primer drove the first two PCR rounds, approximately 11 cycles each. A single record per CDR3 protein comes from TCRdb applying MiXCR to the multiplex PCR reads. The data hold 25,000 to 35,000 distinct CDR3 sequences, with less than 75% observed a single time. The TCR originated in a woman in her 30s with primary liver carcinoma and hepatitis B virus infection. Specimen: liver tumor tissue from sampling region 3. As to subset: tumor region T3, left-lateral pole. This chain uses TRBV11-3 with TRBJ2-1, with 8 bases matching TRBD2. The CDR3 sequence: CARSPRGSGDNEQFF. The CDR3 DNA reads as TGTGCCAGAAGCCCTCGGGGTAGCGGGGACAATGAGCAGTTCTTC.